Listed here are 29 T cell receptor beta chains from one sample, sequenced in a study of blood T cells in healthy people across ages. With a J-beta primer mix and a sample-barcoded 5' primer, a second PCR ran about 7 to 12 cycles. TCRdb independently ran MiXCR on the 5' RACE reads; one entry per CDR3 protein. Seen here are about a million distinct CDR3 sequences, about 44% observed once, and the top ten hold roughly 13%. The specimen was blood. The receptors originated from a man aged 25-40 years in good health.

The chain joins TRBV20-1 to TRBJ2-7; 9 bases line up with TRBD1. This CDR3 contains 15 residues. From germline, CDR1 is DFQATT and CDR2 SNEGSKA (reference sequence). The V gene end was trimmed by 6 bases and the J gene end by 1 base; junction bases not matched to a gene: 10. CDR3 in DNA: TGCAGTGCGGTACCCCCGGGGACAGGGTCCTACGAGCAGTACTTC. Amino acid sequence: CSAVPPGTGSYEQYF.

This chain links TRBV4-1 with TRBJ1-4; D gene unclear. This CDR3 is 17 amino acids long. Germline lookup yields CDR1 MGHRA and CDR2 YSYEKL. V was cut by 1 base and J by 5 bases, with 17 bases left in between. The DNA for the CDR3 is TGCGCCAGCAGCCAAGGGTGGGGAGGACTCCTAAATGAAAAACTGTTTTTT. Amino acids: CASSQGWGGLLNEKLFF.

V and J are TRBV29-1 and TRBJ1-2, with D unresolved. This CDR3 has 10 amino acids. CDR1 and CDR2 from the germline V gene are SQVTM and ANQGSEA. Trimming took 0 bases from V and 13 from J, leaving 9 bases between them. The CDR3 region is CSVEEDVVTF. CDR3 DNA: TGCAGCGTTGAAGAGGACGTCGTCACCTTC.

In its sample, this clonotype was seen a few times. V usage is TRBV27 and J usage is TRBJ2-7; TRBD1 matches at 7 bases. V trimming: 6 bases; J trimming: 6 bases; junction bases outside the gene matches: 11. The CDR3 covers 14 residues. CDR1 is MNHEY, CDR2 SMNVEV, per germline (reference sequence). The CDR3 reads CASRRGQTRTEQYF. The DNA for the CDR3 is TGTGCCAGCAGAAGGGGACAGACCCGCACCGAGCAGTACTTC.

In its sample, this clonotype was seen once. The chain carries TRBV10-3 and TRBJ1-4; D unclear. V dropped 5 bases and J dropped 8 bases, with 15 bases sitting between them. The CDR3 length is 14 residues. CDR1 ENHRY and CDR2 SYGVKD come from the germline V gene. Here the CDR3 reads CAISPSAEDEKLFF. For the CDR3, the DNA is TGTGCCATCAGTCCCTCGGCCGAGGACGAAAAACTGTTTTTT.

The V gene is TRBV28, the J gene TRBJ2-7; weak D call: TRBD1 (5 bases). The J call is in doubt because the DNA end fits TRBJ2-4 better. The CDR3 has 13 residues. Germline loops: CDR1 MDHEN, CDR2 SYDVKM. The CDR3 protein is CASSSREVNIQYF. The CDR3 coding sequence is TGTGCCAGCAGTTCCAGGGAAGTTAACATTCAGTACTTC.

The J gene is TRBJ2-5, the V gene TRBV7-9; either TRBD1 or TRBD2 may supply D (5 bases each). Germline assignment: CDR1 SEHNR and CDR2 FQNEAQ (reference sequence). The V end was cut by 5 bases, the J end by 5 bases, with 15 bases between. The CDR3 spans 14 residues. Written as DNA, the CDR3 is TGTGCCAGCAGCACCCGTGCCGAGGGGGAGACCCAGTACTTC. It encodes CASSTRAEGETQYF.

The J gene is TRBJ1-5, the V gene TRBV12-3 or TRBV12-4, with D perhaps TRBD1 (5 bases). This CDR3 is 15 amino acids long. Trimming removed 3 bases at V and 3 bases at J, with 12 bases between. The CDR3 loop is CASSLFDGHNQPQHF. Written as DNA, the CDR3 is TGTGCCAGCAGTTTGTTCGACGGACACAATCAGCCCCAGCATTTT.

This clonotype was detected a few times. The gene calls are TRBV7-9 and TRBJ2-1; no firm D call. Germline V gene data show CDR1 as SEHNR and CDR2 as FQNEAQ (reference sequence). The CDR3 runs to 11 residues. Between the trimmed V and J ends, which lost 9 bases and 4 bases, there was a span of 7 bases. CDR3 residues: CAREAYNEQFF. In DNA form, the CDR3 reads TGTGCCAGAGAAGCATACAATGAGCAGTTCTTC. The variable domain in full, with the rest retrieved from reference TRBV7-9 and TRBJ2-1, is DTGVSQNPRHKITKRGQNVTFRCDPISEHNRLYWYRQTLGQGPEFLTYFQNEAQLEKSRLLSDRFSAERPKGSFSTLEIQRTEQGDSAMYLCAREAYNEQFFGPGTRLTVL.

The chain has TRBV14 and TRBJ2-2, with D perhaps matching TRBD1 (5 bases). This CDR3 contains 14 residues. Trimming took 5 bases from V and 3 from J, leaving 10 bases between them. In germline, CDR1 is SGHDN, CDR2 FVKESK. The CDR3 loop is CASSFQGYTGELFF. In DNA form, the CDR3 reads TGTGCCAGCAGCTTCCAGGGTTACACCGGGGAGCTGTTTTTT.

The rearrangement joins TRBV11-3 to TRBJ1-5; D not certain. There are 15 residues in the CDR3. The ends were cut back, 2 bases at V and 1 base at J, with 9 bases in the middle. Germline CDR1 and CDR2: SGHNT and YENEEA. This CDR3 is CASSLRHGSNQPQHF. CDR3 bases: TGTGCCAGCAGCTTACGACATGGAAGCAATCAGCCCCAGCATTTT.

This clonotype has just a few counts. The chain is built from TRBV10-3 and TRBJ1-6; D remains ambiguous. The germline V gene has CDR1 ENHRY and CDR2 SYGVKD. V lost 0 bases and J 6 bases, leaving 9 bases between the germline ends. CDR3 size: 15 residues. CDR3 bases: TGTGCCATCAGTGAGTCATTTACTTCTAATTCACCCCTCCACTTT. Translating it yields CAISESFTSNSPLHF.

This clonotype was recorded a few times. CDR3 nucleotides: TGTGCCAGCATCCAACGGCAGCGGGGGGGCCAAGATACGCAGTATTTT. It specifies CASIQRQRGGQDTQYF. This sequence joins TRBV7-2 and TRBJ2-3, with 10 bases matching TRBD2. This CDR3 contains 16 residues. The V segment lost 7 bases and the J segment 5 bases; nucleotides outside the gene matches: 12. Germline assignment: CDR1 SGHTA and CDR2 FQGNSA.

A few counts support this clonotype. The chain combines TRBV7-2 with TRBJ2-1, with D unclear. Trimming pared 2 bases from V and 10 bases from J, leaving 6 bases between. This CDR3 is built from 11 residues. CDR1 and CDR2 (germline): SGHTA, FQGNSA. The CDR3 spells CASSLISEQFF. Written as DNA, the CDR3 is TGTGCCAGCAGCTTAATTAGCGAGCAGTTCTTC. Variable domain in full (rest from reference TRBV7-2 and TRBJ2-1): GAGVSQSPSNKVTEKGKDVELRCDPISGHTALYWYRQSLGQGLEFLIYFQGNSAPDKSGLPSDRFSAERTGGSVSTLTIQRTQQEDSAVYLCASSLISEQFFGPGTRLTVL.

The chain couples TRBV28 to TRBJ1-2; no reliable D call. This CDR3 has 13 residues. Trimming pared 6 bases from V and 7 bases from J, leaving 15 bases between. The germline V gene encodes CDR1 MDHEN and CDR2 SYDVKM. For the CDR3, the DNA is TGTGCCAGCAGGGAGACTCCGAGGGCTGGCTACACCTTC. It translates to CASRETPRAGYTF.

This clonotype was observed many times. DNA for the CDR3: TGCAGTGCTAGAAATGGGGAGCAGAAAGGCTACACCTTC. Its translation: CSARNGEQKGYTF. The genes are TRBV20-1 and TRBJ1-2; D gene ambiguous. Trimming removed 2 bases at V and 8 bases at J, with 15 bases between. This CDR3 spans 13 amino acids. Looked up from germline, CDR1 is DFQATT and CDR2 is SNEGSKA (reference sequence).

This clonotype was recorded only once. The V gene is TRBV6-1, the J gene TRBJ1-5, with D possibly TRBD1 on 5 matching bases. V was shortened by 11 bases and J by 5 bases, with 22 bases between the two germline ends. The CDR3 runs 15 residues. Looked up from germline, CDR1 is MNHNS and CDR2 is SASEGT. The CDR3 reads CASKGQDLAHQPQHF. For the CDR3, the DNA is TGTGCCTCGAAGGGGCAAGACCTTGCTCATCAGCCCCAGCATTTT.

The V call is TRBV10-3, the J call TRBJ2-7; 10 bases are a match to TRBD1. This CDR3 comprises 15 residues. Germline loops: CDR1 ENHRY, CDR2 SYGVKD. V dropped 4 bases and J dropped 3; count of bases not matched to a gene: 6. The CDR3 reads CAISGRTGGLYEQYF. CDR3 DNA sequence: TGTGCCATCAGTGGACGGACAGGGGGTCTCTACGAGCAGTACTTC.

This clonotype has more than one count but fewer than ten. This chain links TRBV20-1 with TRBJ2-7, with D perhaps matching TRBD1 (5 bases). The CDR3 runs 13 residues. V lost 2 bases, J lost 6 bases, and 14 bases lay in between. CDR1 DFQATT and CDR2 SNEGSKA come from the germline V gene (reference sequence). The CDR3 nucleotides are TGCAGTGCTAGAATGGCAGGGCGACGCGAGCAGTACTTC. Its translation is CSARMAGRREQYF.

This clonotype has just a few counts. This chain connects TRBV5-1 to TRBJ2-3; D gene uncertain. The CDR3 sequence is 12 residues long. Germline-derived CDR1 and CDR2 are SGHRS and YFSETQ. V lost 3 bases and J lost 6, with 8 bases in between. The CDR3 region is CASSSHSDTQYF. The CDR3 nucleotides are TGCGCCAGCAGCTCCCACAGTGATACGCAGTATTTT.

A remark on this clonotype: The junction departs from germline at one end; a sequencing error may be responsible. The V call is TRBV3-1, the J call TRBJ1-2; no reliable D call. This CDR3 spans 13 amino acids. Germline V gives CDR1 LGHDT, CDR2 YNNKEL (reference sequence). Written as DNA, the CDR3 is TGTACCAGCAGCCGGCAGACCTACTATGGCTACACCTTC. Translation gives CTSSRQTYYGYTF.

Points on this clonotype: The CDR3 does not end in the conserved phenylalanine or tryptophan, so this is likely a read error. The CDR3 loop reads CASTAGDLQETQYI. The CDR3 region has the DNA TGCGCCAGCACCGCGGGGGATCTTCAAGAGACCCAGTACATC. The V call is TRBV5-1, the J call TRBJ2-5; 7 positions agree with TRBD2. V shed 6 bases, J shed 2 bases, and the junction held 7 bases outside the gene matches. This CDR3 is built from 14 residues. Germline V gene lookup returns CDR1 SGHRS and CDR2 YFSETQ.

This chain links TRBV5-1 with TRBJ2-2, with D perhaps matching TRBD1 (5 bases). The V gene lost 2 bases and the J gene lost 5 bases, with 10 bases spanning the gap. The CDR3 length is 14 residues. Germline CDR1 reads SGHRS; CDR2 reads YFSETQ. CDR3 loop: CASSFTGHTGELFF. The CDR3 region has the DNA TGCGCCAGCAGCTTTACCGGACATACCGGGGAGCTGTTTTTT.

The V call is TRBV6-2 or TRBV6-3, the J call TRBJ2-5; TRBD2 matches 12 bases. The CDR3 consists of 15 residues. CDR1 MNHEY and CDR2 SVGEGT come from the germline V gene. V lost 7 bases, J lost 2 bases, and 5 bases stayed unmatched. CDR3 sequence reads: CASITTSGGQETQYF. The CDR3 coding sequence is TGTGCCAGCATTACGACTAGCGGGGGACAAGAGACCCAGTACTTC.

V usage is TRBV6-1 and J usage is TRBJ2-3; TRBD2 matches 13 bases. The CDR3 runs 15 residues. Germline CDR1 and CDR2: MNHNS and SASEGT. The V segment lost 7 bases and the J segment 2 bases; nucleotides outside the gene matches: 3. Here the CDR3 DNA reads TGTGCCAGCACGACTAGCGGGGGGCCCACAGATACGCAGTATTTT. Translating it yields CASTTSGGPTDTQYF.

This sequence joins TRBV20-1 and TRBJ2-5, with 8 bases aligning to TRBD1. The end of the DNA aligns better with TRBJ2-7, so the J call may be wrong. Germline V gives CDR1 DFQATT, CDR2 SNEGSKA (reference sequence). The CDR3 sequence is 14 residues long. CDR3 coding DNA: TGCAGTGCTAGACAACAGGGGGGCCCCTACGAGCAGTACTTC. Translating gives CSARQQGGPYEQYF.

The V call is TRBV20-1, the J call TRBJ2-7; tentatively, D is TRBD1 or TRBD2 (6 bases each). The V and J ends lost 2 bases and 5 bases respectively, with 16 bases between them. The germline V gene has CDR1 DFQATT and CDR2 SNEGSKA (reference sequence). This CDR3 region has 14 residues. CDR3 amino acids: CSARSPRGVHEQYF. In DNA form, the CDR3 reads TGCAGTGCTAGATCGCCTAGGGGGGTGCACGAGCAGTACTTC.

This clonotype was seen a handful of times. The rearrangement joins TRBV6-5 to TRBJ2-7; TRBD1 matches 7 bases. There are 14 residues in the CDR3. With V trimmed by 4 bases and J by 3 bases, 6 bases remained unmatched. CDR1 is MNHEY and CDR2 is SVGAGI in the germline V gene. In DNA form, the CDR3 reads TGTGCCAGCAGTTTCGGGACAGCCCGCTACGAGCAGTACTTC. Encoded protein: CASSFGTARYEQYF.

The chain combines TRBV4-1 with TRBJ1-2, with a possible D match to TRBD1 (6 bases). The germline V gene has CDR1 MGHRA and CDR2 YSYEKL. Trimming took off 1 base at V and 4 bases at J, with 16 bases between the two ends. This CDR3 spans 16 amino acids. The CDR3 is CASSQVQGFIGYGYTF. The CDR3 DNA follows: TGCGCCAGCAGCCAAGTACAGGGCTTCATCGGCTATGGCTACACCTTC.